Here is one T cell receptor beta chain with its context. The data derive from a study of cytomegalovirus exposure and HLA in healthy donors. About the research overall: Sequencing of 150 million to 200 million T cells in an earlier analysis found roughly 120 million unique TCR beta sequences.

Primers: 60 Vbeta forward and 13 Jbeta reverse. Clones were sequenced by immunoSEQ multiplex PCR, and TCRdb holds only the in-frame ones, with some missing. The table has around 150,000 clones, around 84% seen once; the top ten hold approximately 2.3%. With 4 bases clipped from V and 9 bases from J, the junction kept 14 bases outside the gene matches. The CDR3 has 17 amino acids. CDR1 is LNHDA and CDR2 is SQIVND in the germline V gene (reference sequence). V is TRBV19 and J is TRBJ1-6; TRBD1 aligns across 8 bases. The sample comprised PBMCs. This sequence originates from a man in his late teens or twenties in good health and CMV-seropositive. This CDR3 reads CASSTRPGGAGSSPLHF. In DNA, the CDR3 is TGTGCCAGTAGTACCCGTCCAGGGGGCGCGGGGAGTTCACCCCTCCACTTT.